The rows below give T cell receptor beta chains drawn from one sample of a study of blood T cells in healthy people across ages. In TCRdb, the 5' RACE reads were re-called with MiXCR into one record per CDR3 protein. Among 850,000 to 1,000,000 distinct CDR3 sequences, about 48% were seen once, and the ten largest hold 13%. Sequencing was done on a sample of blood. The receptors shown here come from a man aged 25 to 40 in good health. Each CDR3 is given with its conserved first and last residue. The D gene is left open where the match is weak. Some rows mark clone size as missing; the rest say once, few, many or name a class of expanded clone.

abundance	v_gene	d_gene	j_gene	CDR3nt	CDR3aa
.	TRBV20-1	TRBD1	TRBJ2-7	TGCAGTGCTATCCGGGACAGTAGAGACGAGCAGTACTTC	CSAIRDSRDEQYF
few	TRBV11-3	TRBD1	TRBJ2-7	TGTGCCAGCAGCCCGTGGACAGGGGCTGAATACGAGCAGTACTTC	CASSPWTGAEYEQYF
.	TRBV27	TRBD1	TRBJ1-6	TGTGTCAACCTGACAGGGCTCCATAATTCACCCCTCCACTTT	CVNLTGLHNSPLHF
many	TRBV12-3/TRBV12-4	TRBD1	TRBJ1-1	TGTGCCAGCAGTCAGACAGGGATGAACACTGAAGCTTTCTTT	CASSQTGMNTEAFF
many	TRBV28	.	TRBJ2-1	TGTGCCAGCAGCGACAATGAGCAGTTCTTC	CASSDNEQFF
once	TRBV15	.	TRBJ2-7	TGTGCCACCAGCAGAGATTTGGCTAGCGACTACGAGCAGTACTTC	CATSRDLASDYEQYF
.	TRBV5-1	.	TRBJ2-7	TGCGCCAGCAGGCTTTATATGAGCTCCTACGAGCAGTACTTC	CASRLYMSSYEQYF
few	TRBV7-8	.	TRBJ1-1	TGTGCCAGCAGCCAAAGGGGAGACGACCTTCTAGGCACTGAGGCTTTCTTT	CASSQRGDDLLGTEAFF
few	TRBV6-1	.	TRBJ2-7	TGTGCCAGCAGTGCCGAACTCCTACACGAGCAGTACTTC	CASSAELLHEQYF
.	TRBV29-1	TRBD1	TRBJ1-1	TGCAGCGTTGCGCGACCTGACCGGGACAGGGGGGGGCTTGAAGCTTTCTTT	CSVARPDRDRGGLEAFF
few	TRBV7-9	TRBD2	TRBJ2-3	TGTGCCAGCAGCTTAACTCGAATAGCGGGCCTCACAGATACGCAGTATTTT	CASSLTRIAGLTDTQYF
few	TRBV20-1	TRBD1	TRBJ1-2	TGCAGTGCTCCGTTACAGGGGGCCCACTATGGCTACACCTTC	CSAPLQGAHYGYTF
.	TRBV7-2	TRBD2	TRBJ2-7	TGTGCCAGCAGCCTCATGACTAGCGGGGGGGCAATCGGGTACGAGCAGTACTTC	CASSLMTSGGAIGYEQYF
once	TRBV12-3/TRBV12-4	.	TRBJ2-3	TGTGCCAGCAGATTAATGGCAGATACGCAGTATTTT	CASRLMADTQYF
.	TRBV29-1	.	TRBJ2-2	TGCAGCGTTCTGGCCACCGGGGAGCTGTTTTTT	CSVLATGELFF
.	TRBV28	.	TRBJ2-7	TGTGCCAGCAGTTTTAAGTTGCGGCTCTCCTACGAGCAGTACTTC	CASSFKLRLSYEQYF